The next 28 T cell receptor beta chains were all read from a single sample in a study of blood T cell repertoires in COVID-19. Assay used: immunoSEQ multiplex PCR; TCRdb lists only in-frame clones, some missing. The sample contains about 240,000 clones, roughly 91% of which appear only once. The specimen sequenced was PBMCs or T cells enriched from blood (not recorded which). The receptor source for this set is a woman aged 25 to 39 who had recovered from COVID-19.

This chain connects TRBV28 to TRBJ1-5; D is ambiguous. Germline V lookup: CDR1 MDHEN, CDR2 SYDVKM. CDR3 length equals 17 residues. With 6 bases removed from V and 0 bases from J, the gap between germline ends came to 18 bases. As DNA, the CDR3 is TGTGCCAGCAGGGGGAGTTCCTATATTGGTAGCAATCAGCCCCAGCATTTT. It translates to CASRGSSYIGSNQPQHF.

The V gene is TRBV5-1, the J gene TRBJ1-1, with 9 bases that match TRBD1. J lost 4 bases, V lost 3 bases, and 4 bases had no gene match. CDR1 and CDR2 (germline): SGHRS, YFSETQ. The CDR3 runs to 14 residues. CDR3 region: CASSSGTGITEAFF. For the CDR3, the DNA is TGCGCCAGCAGCTCCGGGACAGGGATCACTGAAGCTTTCTTT.

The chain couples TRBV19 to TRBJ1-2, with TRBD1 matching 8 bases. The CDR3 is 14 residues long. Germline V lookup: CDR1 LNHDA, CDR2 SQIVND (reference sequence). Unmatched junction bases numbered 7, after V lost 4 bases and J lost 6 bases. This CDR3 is CASSRPGQVDGYTF. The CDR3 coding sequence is TGTGCCAGTAGTAGACCGGGACAGGTCGATGGCTACACCTTC.

CDR3 sequence: CASSSPSDRLNTEAFF. The CDR3 DNA reads TGTGCCAGCAGCTCGCCGTCTGACAGATTGAACACTGAAGCTTTCTTT. V and J are TRBV9 and TRBJ1-1; D is perhaps TRBD1 (5 bases). The CDR3 loop spans 16 amino acids. Germline CDR1 reads SGDLS; CDR2 reads YYNGEE. V shed 4 bases and J shed 0 bases, with 16 bases lying between them. Drawing the rest from reference TRBV9 and TRBJ1-1, the complete variable domain is DSGVTQTPKHLITATGQRVTLRCSPRSGDLSVYWYQQSLDQGLQFLIQYYNGEERAKGNILERFSAQQFPDLHSELNLSSLELGDSALYFCASSSPSDRLNTEAFFGQGTRLTVV.

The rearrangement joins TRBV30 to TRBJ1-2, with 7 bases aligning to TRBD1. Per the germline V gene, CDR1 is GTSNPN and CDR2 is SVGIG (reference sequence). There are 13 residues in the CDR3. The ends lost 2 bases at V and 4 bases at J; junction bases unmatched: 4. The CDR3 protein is CAWSRQGVYGYTF. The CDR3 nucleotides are TGTGCCTGGAGTCGACAGGGAGTCTATGGCTACACCTTC.

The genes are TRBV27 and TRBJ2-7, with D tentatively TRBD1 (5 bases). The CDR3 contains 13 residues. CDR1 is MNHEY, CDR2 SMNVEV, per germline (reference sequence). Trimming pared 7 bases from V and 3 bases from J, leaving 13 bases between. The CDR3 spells CASTWGLGYEQYF. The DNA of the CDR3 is TGTGCCAGCACCTGGGGCCTTGGCTACGAGCAGTACTTC.

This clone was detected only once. The CDR3 coding sequence is TGTGCCAGCAGCTCCGGACAGGGATCTTTCCTAGGTTCACCCCTCCACTTT. As protein: CASSSGQGSFLGSPLHF. The chain carries TRBV7-8 and TRBJ1-6, with 8 bases matching TRBD1. V shed 4 bases, J shed 9 bases, and the junction held 14 bases outside the gene matches. This CDR3 region has 17 residues. Germline CDR1 is SGHVS and CDR2 is FQNEAQ. Looking up the rest from reference TRBV7-8 and TRBJ1-6 gives the full variable domain: GAGVSQSPRYKVAKRGQDVALRCDPISGHVSLFWYQQALGQGPEFLTYFQNEAQLDKSGLPSDRFFAERPEGSVSTLKIQRTQQEDSAVYLCASSSGQGSFLGSPLHFGNGTRLTVT.

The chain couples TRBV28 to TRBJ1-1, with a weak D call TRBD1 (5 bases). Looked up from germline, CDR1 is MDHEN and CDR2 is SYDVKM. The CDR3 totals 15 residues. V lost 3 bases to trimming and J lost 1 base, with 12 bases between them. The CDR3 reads CASSFSWRGNTEAFF. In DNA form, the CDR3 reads TGTGCCAGCAGTTTTTCCTGGAGGGGGAACACTGAAGCTTTCTTT.

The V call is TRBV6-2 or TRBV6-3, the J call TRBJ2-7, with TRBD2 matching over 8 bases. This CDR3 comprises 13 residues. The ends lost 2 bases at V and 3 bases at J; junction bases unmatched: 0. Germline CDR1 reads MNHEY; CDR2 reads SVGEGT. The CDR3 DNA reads TGTGCCAGCAGTTACAGCGGGAGCTACGAGCAGTACTTC. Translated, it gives CASSYSGSYEQYF.

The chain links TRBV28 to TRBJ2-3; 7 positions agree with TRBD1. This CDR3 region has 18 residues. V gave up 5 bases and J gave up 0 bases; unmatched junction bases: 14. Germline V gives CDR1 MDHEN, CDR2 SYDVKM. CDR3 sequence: CASSATLTGPLSTDTQYF. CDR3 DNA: TGTGCCAGCAGTGCGACCCTGACAGGGCCCCTTAGCACAGATACGCAGTATTTT.

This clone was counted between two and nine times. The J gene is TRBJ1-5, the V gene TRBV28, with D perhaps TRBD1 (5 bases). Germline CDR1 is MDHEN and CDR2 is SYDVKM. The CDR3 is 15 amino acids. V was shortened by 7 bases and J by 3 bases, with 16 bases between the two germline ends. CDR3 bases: TGTGCCAGCAAACTGGGGGGAAACCACAATCAGCCCCAGCATTTT. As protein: CASKLGGNHNQPQHF. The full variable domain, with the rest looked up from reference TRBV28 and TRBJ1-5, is DVKVTQSSRYLVKRTGEKVFLECVQDMDHENMFWYRQDPGLGLRLIYFSYDVKMKEKGDIPEGYSVSREKKERFSLILESASTNQTSMYLCASKLGGNHNQPQHFGDGTRLSIL.

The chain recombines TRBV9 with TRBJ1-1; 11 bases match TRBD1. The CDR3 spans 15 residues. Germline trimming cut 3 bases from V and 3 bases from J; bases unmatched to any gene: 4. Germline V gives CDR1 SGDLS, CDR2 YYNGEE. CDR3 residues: CASSAWDRGYTEAFF. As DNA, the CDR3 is TGTGCCAGCAGCGCCTGGGACAGGGGGTACACTGAAGCTTTCTTT.

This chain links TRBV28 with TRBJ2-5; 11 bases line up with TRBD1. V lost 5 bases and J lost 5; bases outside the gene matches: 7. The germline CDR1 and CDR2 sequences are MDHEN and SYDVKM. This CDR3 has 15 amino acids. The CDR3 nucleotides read TGTGCCAGCAGTCCCGGGACAGGGGGTGGGGAGACCCAGTACTTC. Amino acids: CASSPGTGGGETQYF.

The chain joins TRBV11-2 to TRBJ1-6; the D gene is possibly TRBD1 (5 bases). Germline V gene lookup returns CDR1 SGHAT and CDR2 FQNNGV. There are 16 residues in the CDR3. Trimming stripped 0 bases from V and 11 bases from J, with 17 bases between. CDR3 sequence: CASSLDNPGSGAPLHF. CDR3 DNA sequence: TGTGCCAGCAGCTTAGATAATCCGGGTTCGGGGGCACCCCTCCACTTT.

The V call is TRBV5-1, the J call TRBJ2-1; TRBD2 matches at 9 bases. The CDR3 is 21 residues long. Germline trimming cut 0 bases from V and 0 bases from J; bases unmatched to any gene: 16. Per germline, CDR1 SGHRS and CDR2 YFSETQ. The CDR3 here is CASSLVVLASGEFYSYNEQFF. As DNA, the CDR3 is TGCGCCAGCAGCTTGGTTGTCCTTGCTAGCGGGGAGTTTTACTCCTACAATGAGCAGTTCTTC.

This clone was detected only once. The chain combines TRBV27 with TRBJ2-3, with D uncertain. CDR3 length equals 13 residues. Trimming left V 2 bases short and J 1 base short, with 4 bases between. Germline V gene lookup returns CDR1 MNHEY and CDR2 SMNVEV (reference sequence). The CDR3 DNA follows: TGTGCCAGCAGTTTAGGAGGCACAGATACGCAGTATTTT. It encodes CASSLGGTDTQYF.

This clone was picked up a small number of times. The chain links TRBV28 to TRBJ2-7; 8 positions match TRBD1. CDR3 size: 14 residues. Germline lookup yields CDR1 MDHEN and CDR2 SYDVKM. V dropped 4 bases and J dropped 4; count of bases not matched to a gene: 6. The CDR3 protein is CASSSGGLQYEQYF. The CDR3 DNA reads TGTGCCAGCAGTTCAGGGGGCCTGCAATACGAGCAGTACTTC.

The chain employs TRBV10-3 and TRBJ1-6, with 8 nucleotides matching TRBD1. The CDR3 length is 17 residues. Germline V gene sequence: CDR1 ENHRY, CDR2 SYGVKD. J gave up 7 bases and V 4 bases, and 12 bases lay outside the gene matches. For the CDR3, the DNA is TGTGCCATCAGTGCTTTAACAGGGGGTCGAGGCAATTCACCCCTCCACTTT. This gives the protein CAISALTGGRGNSPLHF.

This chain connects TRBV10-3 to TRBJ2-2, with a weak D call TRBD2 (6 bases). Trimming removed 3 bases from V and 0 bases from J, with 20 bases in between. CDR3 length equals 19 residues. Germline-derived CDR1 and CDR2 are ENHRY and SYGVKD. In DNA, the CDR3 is TGTGCCATCAGTGATATTCCACCGGGACTCTTTTCGAACACCGGGGAGCTGTTTTTT. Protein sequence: CAISDIPPGLFSNTGELFF.

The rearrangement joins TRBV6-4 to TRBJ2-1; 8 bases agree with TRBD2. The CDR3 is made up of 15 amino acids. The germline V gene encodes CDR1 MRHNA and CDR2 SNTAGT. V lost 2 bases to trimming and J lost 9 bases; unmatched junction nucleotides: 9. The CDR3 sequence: CASSDPSGSGGEQFF. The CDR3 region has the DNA TGTGCCAGCAGTGACCCCAGCGGGAGCGGCGGTGAGCAGTTCTTC.

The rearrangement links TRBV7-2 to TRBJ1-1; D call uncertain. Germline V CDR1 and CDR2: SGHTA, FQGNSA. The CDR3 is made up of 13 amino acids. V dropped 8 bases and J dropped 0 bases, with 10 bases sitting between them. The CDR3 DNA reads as TGTGCCAGCCGAAGCGGGCTGAACACTGAAGCTTTCTTT. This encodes CASRSGLNTEAFF.

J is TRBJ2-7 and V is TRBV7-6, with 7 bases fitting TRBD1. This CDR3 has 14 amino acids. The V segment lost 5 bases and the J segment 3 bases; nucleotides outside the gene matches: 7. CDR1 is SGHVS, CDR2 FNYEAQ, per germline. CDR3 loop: CASSAWDSRYEQYF. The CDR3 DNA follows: TGTGCCAGCAGCGCCTGGGACAGTCGCTACGAGCAGTACTTC.

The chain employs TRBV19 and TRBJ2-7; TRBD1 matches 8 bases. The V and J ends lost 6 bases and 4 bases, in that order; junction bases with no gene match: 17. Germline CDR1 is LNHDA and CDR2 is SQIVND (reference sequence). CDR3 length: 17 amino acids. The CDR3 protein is CASSLDRATTRKYEQYF. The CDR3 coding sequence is TGTGCCAGTAGCTTGGACAGGGCGACGACGCGGAAGTACGAGCAGTACTTC.

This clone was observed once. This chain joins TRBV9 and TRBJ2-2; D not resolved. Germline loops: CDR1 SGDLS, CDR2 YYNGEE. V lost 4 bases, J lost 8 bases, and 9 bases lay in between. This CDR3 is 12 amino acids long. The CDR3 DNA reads TGTGCCAGCAGCCTCCCCGCGGGGGAGCTGTTTTTT. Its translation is CASSLPAGELFF.

This CDR3 is CASSQVIPGGRHTDTQYF. CDR3 bases: TGCGCCAGCAGCCAAGTTATCCCGGGTGGGAGACACACAGATACGCAGTATTTT. This chain connects TRBV4-3 to TRBJ2-3, with D possibly TRBD2 on 5 matching bases. CDR3 size: 18 residues. Germline V CDR1 and CDR2: LGHNA, YSLEER. The V end lost 1 base, the J end lost 2 bases, and 19 bases lay between the germline ends.

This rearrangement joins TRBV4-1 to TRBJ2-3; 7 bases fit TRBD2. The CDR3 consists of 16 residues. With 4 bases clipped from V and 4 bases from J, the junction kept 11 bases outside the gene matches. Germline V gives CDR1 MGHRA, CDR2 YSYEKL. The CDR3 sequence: CASSPLGREKADTQYF. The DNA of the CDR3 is TGCGCCAGCAGCCCGCTCGGGCGGGAGAAGGCAGATACGCAGTATTTT.

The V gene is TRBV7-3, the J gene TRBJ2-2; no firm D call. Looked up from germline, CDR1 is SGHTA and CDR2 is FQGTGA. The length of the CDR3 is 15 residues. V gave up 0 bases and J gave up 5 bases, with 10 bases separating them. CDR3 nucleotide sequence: TGTGCCAGCAGCTTAACGTTAACCGGGACCGGGGAGCTGTTTTTT. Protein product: CASSLTLTGTGELFF.

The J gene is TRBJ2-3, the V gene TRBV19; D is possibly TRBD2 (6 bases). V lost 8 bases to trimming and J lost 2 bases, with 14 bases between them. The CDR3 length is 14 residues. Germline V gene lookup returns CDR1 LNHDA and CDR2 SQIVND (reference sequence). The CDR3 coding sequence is TGTGCCAGTGGATTTAGCGGACACACAGATACGCAGTATTTT. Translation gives CASGFSGHTDTQYF. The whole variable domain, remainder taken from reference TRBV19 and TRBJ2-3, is DGGITQSPKYLFRKEGQNVTLSCEQNLNHDAMYWYRQDPGQGLRLIYYSQIVNDFQKGDIAEGYSVSREKKESFPLTVTSAQKNPTAFYLCASGFSGHTDTQYFGPGTRLTVL.